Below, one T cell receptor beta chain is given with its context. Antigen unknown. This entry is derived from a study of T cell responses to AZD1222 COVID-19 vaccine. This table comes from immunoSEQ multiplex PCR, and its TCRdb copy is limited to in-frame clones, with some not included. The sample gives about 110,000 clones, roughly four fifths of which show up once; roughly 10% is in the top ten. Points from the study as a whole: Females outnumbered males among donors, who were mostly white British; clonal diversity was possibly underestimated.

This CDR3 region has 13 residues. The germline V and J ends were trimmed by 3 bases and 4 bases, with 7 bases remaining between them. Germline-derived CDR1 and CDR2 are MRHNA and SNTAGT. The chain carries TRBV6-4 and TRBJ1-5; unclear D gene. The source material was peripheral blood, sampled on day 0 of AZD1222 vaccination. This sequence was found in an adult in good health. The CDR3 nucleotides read TGTGCCAGCAGTGAGGAGGAAAATCAGCCCCAGCATTTT. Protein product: CASSEEENQPQHF.